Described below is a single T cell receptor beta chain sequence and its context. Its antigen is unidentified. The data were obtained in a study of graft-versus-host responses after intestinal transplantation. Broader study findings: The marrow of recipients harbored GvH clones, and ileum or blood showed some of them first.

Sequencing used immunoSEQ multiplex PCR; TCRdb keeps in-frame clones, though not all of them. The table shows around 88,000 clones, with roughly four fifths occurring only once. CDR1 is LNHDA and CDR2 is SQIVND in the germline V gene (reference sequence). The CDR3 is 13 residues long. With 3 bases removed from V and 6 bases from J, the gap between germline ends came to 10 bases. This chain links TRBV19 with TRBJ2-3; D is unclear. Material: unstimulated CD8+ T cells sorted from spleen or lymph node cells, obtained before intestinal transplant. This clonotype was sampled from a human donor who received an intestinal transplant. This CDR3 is CASSIPPGDTQYF. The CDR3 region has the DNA TGTGCCAGTAGTATCCCGCCTGGCGATACGCAGTATTTT.